This T cell receptor (beta chain) emerged from a study of response to subunit inactivated influenza vaccine. Concerning this clonotype itself: Its antigen remains unidentified.

TCRdb independently ran MiXCR on the RT-PCR reads; one entry per CDR3 protein. The data hold about 480,000 distinct CDR3 sequences, with 13% observed a single time. Study-wide results and limits: After each seasonal influenza vaccination, few new T cells are recruited, the authors suggested.

The TCR sequence derives from a man aged 45-60 years who received an inactivated influenza vaccine. Source: PBMCs from blood, taken 40 to 50 days after vaccination.

Here the CDR3 DNA reads TGTGCCAGCAGACTGACGGGAGCTTTCGCCGGGGAGCTGTTTTTT. This translates into CASRLTGAFAGELFF. The chain couples TRBV11-2 to TRBJ2-2; D possibly corresponds to TRBD2 (6 bases). Germline V gene lookup returns CDR1 SGHAT and CDR2 FQNNGV. V gave up 6 bases and J gave up 6 bases, with 17 bases separating them. This CDR3 is built from 15 residues.